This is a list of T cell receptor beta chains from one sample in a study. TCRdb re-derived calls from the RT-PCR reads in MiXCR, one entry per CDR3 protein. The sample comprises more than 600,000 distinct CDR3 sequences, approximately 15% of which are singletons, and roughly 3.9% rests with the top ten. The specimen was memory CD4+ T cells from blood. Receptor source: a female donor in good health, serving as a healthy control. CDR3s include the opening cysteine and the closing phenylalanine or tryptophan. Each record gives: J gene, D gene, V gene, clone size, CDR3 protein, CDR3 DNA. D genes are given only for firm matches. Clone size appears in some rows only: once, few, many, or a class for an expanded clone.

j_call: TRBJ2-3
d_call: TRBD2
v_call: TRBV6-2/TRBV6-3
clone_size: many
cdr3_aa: CASNLAGSTDTQYF
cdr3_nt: TGTGCCAGCAATTTAGCGGGGTCGACAGATACGCAGTATTTT

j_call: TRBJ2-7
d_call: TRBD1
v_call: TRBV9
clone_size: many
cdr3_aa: CASSVWDSSYEQYF
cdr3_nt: TGTGCCAGCAGCGTCTGGGACAGCTCCTACGAGCAGTACTTC

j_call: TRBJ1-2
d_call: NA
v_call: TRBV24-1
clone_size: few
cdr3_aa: CATSDFMGFGYTF
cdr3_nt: TGTGCCACCAGTGATTTCATGGGTTTTGGCTACACCTTC

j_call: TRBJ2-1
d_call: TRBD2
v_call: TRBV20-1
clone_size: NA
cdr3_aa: CSARVGRGTYNEQFF
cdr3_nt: TGCAGTGCCAGGGTTGGGCGGGGGACTTACAATGAGCAGTTCTTC

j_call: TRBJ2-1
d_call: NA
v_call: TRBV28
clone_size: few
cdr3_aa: CASSFILAYNEQFF
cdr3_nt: TGTGCCAGCAGTTTCATTCTAGCCTACAATGAGCAGTTCTTC

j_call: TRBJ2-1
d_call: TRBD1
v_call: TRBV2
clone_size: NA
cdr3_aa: CASSTGQARDEQFF
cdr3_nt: TGTGCCAGCAGTACCGGACAGGCCAGGGATGAGCAGTTCTTC

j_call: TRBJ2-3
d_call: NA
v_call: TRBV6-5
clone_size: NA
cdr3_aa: CASSWGFRQGGTDTQYF
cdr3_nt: TGTGCCAGCAGTTGGGGGTTCCGGCAGGGGGGGACAGATACGCAGTATTTT

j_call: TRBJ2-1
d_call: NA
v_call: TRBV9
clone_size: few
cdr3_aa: CASSVNSATYNEQFF
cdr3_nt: TGTGCCAGCAGCGTAAACAGCGCCACCTACAATGAGCAGTTCTTC

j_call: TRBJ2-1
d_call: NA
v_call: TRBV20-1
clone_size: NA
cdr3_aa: CSAPPDQPNSYNEQFF
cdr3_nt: TGCAGTGCTCCTCCGGACCAACCAAACTCCTACAATGAGCAGTTCTTC

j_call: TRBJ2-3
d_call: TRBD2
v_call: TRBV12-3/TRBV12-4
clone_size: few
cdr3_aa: CASSLSGSGEDTQYF
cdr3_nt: TGTGCCAGCAGCTTAAGCGGGAGTGGGGAAGATACGCAGTATTTT

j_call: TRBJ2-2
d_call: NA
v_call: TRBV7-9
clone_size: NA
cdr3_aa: CASSGGWREGVNTGELFF
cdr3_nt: TGTGCCAGCAGCGGTGGTTGGAGGGAAGGGGTGAACACCGGGGAGCTGTTTTTT

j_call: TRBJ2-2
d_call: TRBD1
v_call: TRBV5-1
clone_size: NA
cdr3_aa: CASSLAGTGRTGELFF
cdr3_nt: TGCGCCAGCAGCTTGGCCGGGACAGGGCGAACCGGGGAGCTGTTTTTT

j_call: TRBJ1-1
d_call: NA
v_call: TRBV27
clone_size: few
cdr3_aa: CASSSPGTNTEAFF
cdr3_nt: TGTGCCAGCAGTTCCCCGGGGACAAACACTGAAGCTTTCTTT

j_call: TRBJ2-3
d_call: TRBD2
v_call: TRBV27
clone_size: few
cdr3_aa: CASNRAGDPSTDTQYF
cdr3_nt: TGTGCCAGCAACCGCGCGGGGGACCCTAGCACAGATACGCAGTATTTT

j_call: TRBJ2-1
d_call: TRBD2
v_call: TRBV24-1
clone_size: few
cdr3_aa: CATSDYWELAGTNEQFF
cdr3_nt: TGTGCCACCAGTGATTATTGGGAACTAGCGGGGACAAATGAGCAGTTCTTC

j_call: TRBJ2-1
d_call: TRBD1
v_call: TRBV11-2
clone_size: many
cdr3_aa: CASSIDRGPYNEQFF
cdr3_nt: TGTGCCAGCAGCATAGACAGGGGGCCCTACAATGAGCAGTTCTTC

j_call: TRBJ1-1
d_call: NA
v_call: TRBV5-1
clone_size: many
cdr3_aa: CASSPSGGITEAFF
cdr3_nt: TGCGCCAGCAGCCCCTCAGGAGGGATCACTGAAGCTTTCTTT

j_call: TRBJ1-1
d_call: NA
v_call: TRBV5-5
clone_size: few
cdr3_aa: CASILRKNTEAFF
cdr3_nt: TGTGCCAGCATTCTGAGGAAGAACACTGAAGCTTTCTTT

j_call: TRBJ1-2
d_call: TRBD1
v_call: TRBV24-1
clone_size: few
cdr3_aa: CATSPGTGYGYTF
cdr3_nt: TGTGCCACCAGCCCCGGGACAGGTTATGGCTACACCTTC

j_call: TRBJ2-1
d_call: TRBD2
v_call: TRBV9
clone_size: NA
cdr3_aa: CASSVDPAGGPWSYNEQFF
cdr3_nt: TGTGCCAGCAGCGTAGATCCAGCGGGAGGGCCCTGGTCCTACAATGAGCAGTTCTTC

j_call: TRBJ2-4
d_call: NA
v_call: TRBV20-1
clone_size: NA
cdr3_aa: CSVASAGFKNIQYF
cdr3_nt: TGCAGTGTCGCATCGGCGGGATTCAAAAACATTCAGTACTTC

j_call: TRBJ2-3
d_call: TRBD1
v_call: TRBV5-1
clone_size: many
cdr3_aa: CASSSNPPGTGATDTQYF
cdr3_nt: TGCGCCAGCAGCTCGAACCCACCCGGGACAGGGGCCACAGATACGCAGTATTTT

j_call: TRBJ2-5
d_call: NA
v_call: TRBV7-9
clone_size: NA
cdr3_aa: CASSSYALVSSKKETQYF
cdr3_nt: TGTGCCAGCAGCTCTTACGCCCTTGTTTCCTCAAAGAAAGAGACCCAGTACTTC

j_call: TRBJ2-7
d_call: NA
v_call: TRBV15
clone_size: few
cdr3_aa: CATSSLPGLSYEQYF
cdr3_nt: TGTGCCACCAGCAGTCTACCGGGCCTCTCCTACGAGCAGTACTTC

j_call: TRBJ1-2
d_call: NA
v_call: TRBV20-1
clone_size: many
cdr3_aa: CSATGNYGYTF
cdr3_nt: TGCAGTGCTACAGGGAACTATGGCTACACCTTC

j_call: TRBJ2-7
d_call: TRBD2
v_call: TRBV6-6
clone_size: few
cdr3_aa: CASRSGTTYEQYF
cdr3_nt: TGTGCCAGCAGAAGCGGGACGACCTACGAGCAGTACTTC

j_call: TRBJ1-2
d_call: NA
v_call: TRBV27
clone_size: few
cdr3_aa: CASRYRNGQYGYTF
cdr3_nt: TGTGCCAGCAGATATCGGAATGGGCAGTACGGCTACACCTTC

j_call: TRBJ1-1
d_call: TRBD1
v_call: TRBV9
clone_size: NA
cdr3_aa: CASSAITGTGFAFF
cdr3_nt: TGTGCCAGCAGCGCGATAACCGGGACAGGGTTCGCTTTCTTT

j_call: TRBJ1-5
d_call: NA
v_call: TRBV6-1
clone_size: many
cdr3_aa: CASSGGGFRPQHF
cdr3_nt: TGTGCCAGCAGTGGGGGAGGCTTTAGGCCCCAGCATTTT

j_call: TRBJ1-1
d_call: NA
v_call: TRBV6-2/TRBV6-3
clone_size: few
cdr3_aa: CASSQTRTDTEAFF
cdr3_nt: TGTGCCAGCAGTCAGACACGGACGGACACTGAAGCTTTCTTT

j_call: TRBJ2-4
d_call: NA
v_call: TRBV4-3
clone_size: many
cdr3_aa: CASSQDPTGLGGAIQYF
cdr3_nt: TGCGCCAGCAGCCAAGATCCTACAGGGCTTGGGGGTGCCATTCAGTACTTC

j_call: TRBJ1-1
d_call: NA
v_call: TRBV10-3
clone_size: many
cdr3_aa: CAISGGGQLNTEAFF
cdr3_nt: TGTGCCATCAGTGGGGGGGGGCAGCTGAACACTGAAGCTTTCTTT

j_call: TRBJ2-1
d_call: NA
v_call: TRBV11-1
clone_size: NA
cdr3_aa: CASGSQGVNEQFF
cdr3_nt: TGTGCCAGCGGCTCCCAGGGAGTCAATGAGCAGTTCTTC

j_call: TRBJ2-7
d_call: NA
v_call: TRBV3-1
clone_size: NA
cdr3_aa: CASSQAIWGYEQYF
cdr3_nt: TGTGCCAGCAGCCAAGCCATATGGGGCTACGAGCAGTACTTC

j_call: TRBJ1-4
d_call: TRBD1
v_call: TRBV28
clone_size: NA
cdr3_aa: CASSSRTGHVGEKLFF
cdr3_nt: TGTGCCAGCAGTTCCCGGACAGGGCACGTAGGTGAAAAACTGTTTTTT

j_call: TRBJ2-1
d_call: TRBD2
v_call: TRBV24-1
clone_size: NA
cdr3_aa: CATSDVASGTFDEQFF
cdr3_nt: TGTGCCACCAGTGATGTAGCTAGCGGGACCTTCGATGAGCAGTTCTTC

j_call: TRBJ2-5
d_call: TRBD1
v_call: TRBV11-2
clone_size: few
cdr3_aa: CASSTQGPETQYF
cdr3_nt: TGTGCCAGCAGCACACAGGGGCCAGAGACCCAGTACTTC